A selection of T cell receptor beta chains follows, all from one sample in a study of healthy donors' naive CD4 and CD8 T cells. From the reads, TCRdb called clonotypes with MiXCR, one entry per CDR3 protein. The data show roughly 200,000 distinct CDR3 sequences, with around 80% seen just once and 2% to 2.5% held by the top ten. Material for sequencing was naive CD4+ and CD8+ T cells sorted from blood, pooled from several donors. The receptors were sampled from a pool of human donors in good health; the sample pools cells from several healthy donors. Both conserved end residues are part of each CDR3. The D gene is left open where the match is weak. Only part of the rows carry a size: once, few, many, or a class if the clone is expanded.

j_gene | v_gene | d_gene | abundance | CDR3nt | CDR3aa
TRBJ2-7 | TRBV30 | TRBD1 | NA | TGTGCCTGGAGTAGCCCCAGGACAGGGCGCGGGGACGAGCAGTACTTC | CAWSSPRTGRGDEQYF
TRBJ2-7 | TRBV30 | TRBD1 | NA | TGTGCCTGGGGAGACAGGGACCACGAGCAGTACTTC | CAWGDRDHEQYF
TRBJ2-7 | TRBV24-1 | NA | NA | TGTGCCACCAGTAAGCCACCGGCCTACGAGCAGTACTTC | CATSKPPAYEQYF
TRBJ1-5 | TRBV12-3/TRBV12-4 | NA | NA | TGTGCCAGCAGTTTAGAGAGGGGCCTAAGAGGGCCCCAGCATTTT | CASSLERGLRGPQHF
TRBJ2-5 | TRBV29-1 | NA | once | TGCAGCGCCGAGGGTGAGACCCAGTACTTC | CSAEGETQYF
TRBJ2-3 | TRBV29-1 | TRBD2 | NA | TGCAGCGGCCGGACTAGCGGGAGTAGCACAGATACGCAGTATTTT | CSGRTSGSSTDTQYF
TRBJ2-7 | TRBV4-2 | NA | NA | TGTGCCAGCAGCCAAGCTACCCTTACTAGTAACTCCTACGAGCAGTACTTC | CASSQATLTSNSYEQYF
TRBJ1-2 | TRBV12-3/TRBV12-4 | TRBD1 | once | TGTGCCAGCAGCCATCGGACAGGGGGATCCGGCTACACCTTC | CASSHRTGGSGYTF
TRBJ1-5 | TRBV6-5 | NA | NA | TGTGCCAGCAGTTGGGAACAGGGTAGCAATCAGCCCCAGCATTTT | CASSWEQGSNQPQHF
TRBJ2-5 | TRBV20-1 | TRBD1 | NA | TGCAGTGCTCCTAGGACAGGGGATGTGTTGGAGACCCAGTACTTC | CSAPRTGDVLETQYF
TRBJ2-3 | TRBV27 | NA | NA | TGTGCCAGCAGTCTGGAAGGGGGGGTAGATACGCAGTATTTT | CASSLEGGVDTQYF
TRBJ2-2 | TRBV29-1 | NA | few | TGCAGCGTTTCCGGCCCGGTGGGTGTGCCGTACGGGGAGCTGTTTTTT | CSVSGPVGVPYGELFF
TRBJ2-5 | TRBV27 | TRBD2 | NA | TGTGCCAGCAGCAAAACTAGCGGGGGGTATGAGACCCAGTACTTC | CASSKTSGGYETQYF
TRBJ2-6 | TRBV13 | NA | NA | TGTGCCAGCAGCCCGCCTCTCTCTGGGGCCAACGTCCTGACTTTC | CASSPPLSGANVLTF